This T cell receptor beta chain was observed in a study of shared clonotypes between healthy human individuals (dated by TCRdb to the early 2020s). For the study in its entirety: The cohort comprised a couple of women and three men aged 18 to 49 years. Leukapheresis yielded between about 0.85 and 9.5 billion PBMCs per donor. The study deeply sequenced blood TCR repertoires of five healthy adults to estimate repertoire size and the extent of clonotype sharing between individuals. Libraries were prepared and TCR repertoires were sequenced by different laboratories using diverse techniques, in order to increase sequencing depth and limit assay-specific biases. For each donor, three plates each were used for CD4 naive and CD4 memory, two plates were used for CD8 naive, and one plate was used for CD8 memory.

Broad study findings and their caveats: Pairwise subsampling indicated that sequencing depth was expected to affect the degree of clonotype sharing among donors. Only blood was sampled, and tissue TCR repertoires likely differ from those in blood. Higher generation probabilities were observed for clonotypes shared by all four sorted-subset donors than for non-shared clonotypes. Sharing across a handful of donors was observed for roughly 5.4% of naive CD4, over 3% of naive CD8, over 2% of memory CD4, and around 0.4% of memory CD8 clonotypes. The small number of donors limited the genetic and exposure-history diversity represented. Even with the large sequencing depth, rarefaction of the sorted-subset datasets indicated that sequencing was incomplete. Estimated clonotype richness was generally larger for naive than for memory subsets.

The donors were healthy, HIV-negative adults with no recently reported acute infections or vaccinations. Only Caucasian adults living in Nashville, Tennessee, USA were represented among the donors. CD4+ T cells were enriched through magnetic negative selection, after which naive cells were positively selected on CD45RA and the remaining negative fraction served as the memory subset. After blood collection by leukapheresis, PBMCs were isolated using Ficoll-Histopaque density gradient centrifugation and then cryopreserved in the vapor phase of liquid nitrogen. Analytical flow cytometry was used to check the purity and quantity of each magnetically sorted T cell population. From each sorted fraction, genomic DNA was isolated and quantified by UV absorbance on a Nanodrop 2000c. V is trimmed back by 2 bases and J by 2 bases, and the junction contains 6 bases that no gene match accounts for. CDR1 MNHNY and CDR2 SVGAGI are derived from the germline V gene (reference sequence). The CDR3 goes from the cysteine to the phenylalanine over 15 residues. Only the CDR3 region is kept as DNA, spanning 45 bases read in frame from base 1.

Using the deep immunoSEQ assay, TCR CDR3 regions were amplified from genomic DNA by multiplex PCR. Extracted genomic DNA from each cell subset was spread evenly across all wells of several immunoSEQ 96-well plates, with each plate serving as a replicate. Each replicate PCR for sorted subsets received around 200 ng genomic DNA, equal to about 30,000 T cell genomes. The purified libraries were quantified using a Qubit 3.0 fluorometer, sized with a Bioanalyzer 2100, and then quantified again using the KAPA Library Quantification kit. Every immunoSEQ 96-well plate was sequenced on a separate single-read 150-cycle Illumina NextSeq 550 flow cell. The original pipeline was this. Because the immunoSEQ output included only junctional sequences and no quality scores, the filtering could not be the same as the filtering used for full-length reads. Sequences were annotated with PyIR, a Python wrapper for IgBLAST v1.9, and V/J genes and CDR3 were assigned using IMGT germline references. Reads were removed for weak V/J assignments (E-value above 1e-6), missing CDR3, stop codons, out-of-frame junctions, or ambiguous translated residues. V3J clonotypes were defined as sequences sharing the same inferred V gene, J gene, and CDR3 amino acid sequence. To compute the percentage overlap between repertoires, the number of shared unique clonotypes was divided by the size of the smaller repertoire. Richness of each repertoire was evaluated using RTK rarefaction, the Chao1 estimator, and Recon v2.1 estimates of unobserved clonotypes. Generation probabilities were computed with OLGA for all TCRbeta clonotypes obtained by the gDNA method from a few donors. TCRdb limited this immuneACCESS table to in-frame rearrangements with V and J called. A share of clones is missing; checked studies link under half to unresolved V genes, and the rest is unexplained. D and trimming come from the DNA, and the V and J calls and clone size come from that table. Counted in this sample were about 1.5 million clones; roughly 96% of them appeared once. Of the sample, about 1.2% falls within the top ten clones.

A remark on this clone: Its binding antigen is unknown. No qualities accompany the bases; no much larger clone lies one base away.

The specimen was naive CD4+ T cells sorted from blood. The label giving this sample's cell subset or site can be read as: CD45RA+ positively selected. This TCR came from a man younger than 40 in good health. Recombination connected TRBV6-6 to TRBJ2-7; TRBD1 aligns with 7 central bases. The DNA sequence reads TGTGCCAGCAGTTACCCGGGCCAGGGGGCCTACGAGCAGTACTTC. Its translation is CASSYPGQGAYEQYF.